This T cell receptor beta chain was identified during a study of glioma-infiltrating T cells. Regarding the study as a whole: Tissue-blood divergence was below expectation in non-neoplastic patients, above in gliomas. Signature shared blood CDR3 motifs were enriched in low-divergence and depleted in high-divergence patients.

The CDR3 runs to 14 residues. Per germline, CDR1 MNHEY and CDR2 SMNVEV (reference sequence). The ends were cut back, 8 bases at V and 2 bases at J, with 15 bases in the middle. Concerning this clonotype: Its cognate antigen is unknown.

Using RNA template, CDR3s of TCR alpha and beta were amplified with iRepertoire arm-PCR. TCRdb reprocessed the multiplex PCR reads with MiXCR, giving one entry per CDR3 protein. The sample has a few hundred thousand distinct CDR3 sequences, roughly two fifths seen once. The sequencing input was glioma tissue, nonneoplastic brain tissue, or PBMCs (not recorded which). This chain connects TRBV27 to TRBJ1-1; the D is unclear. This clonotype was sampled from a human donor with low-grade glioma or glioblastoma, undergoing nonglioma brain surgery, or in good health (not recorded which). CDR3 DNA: TGTGCCAGCTCAGCCTCCGGGATTAACACTGAAGCTTTCTTT. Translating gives CASSASGINTEAFF.